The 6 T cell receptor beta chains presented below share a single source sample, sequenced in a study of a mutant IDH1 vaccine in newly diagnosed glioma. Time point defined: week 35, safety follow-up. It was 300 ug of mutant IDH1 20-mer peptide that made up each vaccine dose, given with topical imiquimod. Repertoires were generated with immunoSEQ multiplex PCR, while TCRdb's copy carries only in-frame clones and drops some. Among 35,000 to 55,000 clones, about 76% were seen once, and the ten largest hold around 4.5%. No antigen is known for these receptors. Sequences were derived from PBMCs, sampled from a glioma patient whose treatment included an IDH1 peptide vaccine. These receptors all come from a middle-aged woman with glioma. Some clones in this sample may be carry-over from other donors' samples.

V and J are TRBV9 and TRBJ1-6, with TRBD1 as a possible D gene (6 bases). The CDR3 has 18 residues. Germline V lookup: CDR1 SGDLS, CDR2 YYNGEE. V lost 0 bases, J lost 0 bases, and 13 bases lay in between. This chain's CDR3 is CASSVDGTTSSYNSPLHF. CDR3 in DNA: TGTGCCAGCAGCGTAGATGGGACAACTAGCTCCTATAATTCACCCCTCCACTTT.

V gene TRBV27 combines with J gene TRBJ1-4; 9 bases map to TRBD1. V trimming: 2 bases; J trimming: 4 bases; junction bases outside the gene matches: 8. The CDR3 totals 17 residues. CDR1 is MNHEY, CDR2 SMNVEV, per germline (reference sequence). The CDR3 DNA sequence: TGTGCCAGCAGTTTACACCGGACAGGGGCAGTTAATGAAAAACTGTTTTTT. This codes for CASSLHRTGAVNEKLFF.

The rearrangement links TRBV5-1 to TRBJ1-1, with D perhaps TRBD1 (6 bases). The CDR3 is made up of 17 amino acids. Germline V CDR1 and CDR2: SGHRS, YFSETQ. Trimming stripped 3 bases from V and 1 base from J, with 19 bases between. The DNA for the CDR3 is TGCGCCAGCAGCTCCAGGGGTGTAACAGGAACGAACACTGAAGCTTTCTTT. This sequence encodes CASSSRGVTGTNTEAFF.

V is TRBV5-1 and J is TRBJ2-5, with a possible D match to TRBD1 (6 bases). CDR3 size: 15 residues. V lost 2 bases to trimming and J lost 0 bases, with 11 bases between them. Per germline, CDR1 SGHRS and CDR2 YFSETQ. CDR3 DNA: TGCGCCAGCAGCTTAGCCGGGACATACCAAGAGACCCAGTACTTC. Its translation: CASSLAGTYQETQYF.

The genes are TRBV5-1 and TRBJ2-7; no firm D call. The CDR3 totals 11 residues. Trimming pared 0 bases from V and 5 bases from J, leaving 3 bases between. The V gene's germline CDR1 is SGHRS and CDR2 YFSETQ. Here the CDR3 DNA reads TGCGCCAGCAGCTTGGACCACGAGCAGTACTTC. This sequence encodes CASSLDHEQYF.

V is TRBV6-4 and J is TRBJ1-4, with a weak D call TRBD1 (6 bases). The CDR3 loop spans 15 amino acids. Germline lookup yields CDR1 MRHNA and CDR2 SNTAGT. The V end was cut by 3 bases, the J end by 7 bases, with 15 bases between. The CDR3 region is CASSEGQSRGEKLFF. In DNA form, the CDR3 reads TGTGCCAGCAGTGAAGGACAGTCGCGGGGTGAAAAACTGTTTTTT.